This T cell receptor (beta chain) was sequenced for a study of blood T cells in healthy people across ages. The study recruited healthy Caucasian donors from Russia who were aged about 6 to 100. The use of a sample-barcoded 5' primer and a J-beta primer mix characterized a second PCR of 7 to 11 cycles. TCRdb processed the 5' RACE reads anew with MiXCR; each CDR3 protein has one entry. The sample consists of around 1,000,000 distinct CDR3 sequences, approximately 25% of them appearing once. CDR1 is DFQATT and CDR2 is SNEGSKA in the germline V gene (reference sequence). CDR3 length equals 14 residues. V lost 6 bases and J 6 bases, leaving 18 bases between the germline ends. The same specimen was also included in a second study, on T cells of mothers and their children. As that report states: Extracted RNA, in its entirety, went into cDNA synthesis at around 1.4 ug per 15 ul.

The chain joins TRBV20-1 to TRBJ2-4; possible D gene TRBD1, 6 bases. The TCR was taken from a girl aged 2 to 10 in good health. Sequenced input: blood. This chain's CDR3 is CSARRGKVLNIQYF. The CDR3 bases are TGCAGTGCCAGAAGGGGGAAGGTGCTAAACATTCAGTACTTC.